This T cell receptor beta chain appears in the sequencing data of a study of blood T cell repertoires in COVID-19. Study-level background: Samples taken during acute and convalescent COVID-19 were collected in the United States, Italy and Spain. PBMCs, B-cell-depleted T cells, or T cells were the source of the cDNA or gDNA that made up the material.

Trimming pared 2 bases from V and 1 base from J, leaving 5 bases between. In germline, CDR1 is MNHNS, CDR2 SASEGT. CDR3 length equals 13 residues. As originally analysed: Reference gene primers were amplified, and this amplification served to estimate nucleated cell counts. Sequencing was performed with immunoSEQ multiplex PCR; in TCRdb, only in-frame clones are kept and a portion is missing. V and J calls and clone size are those listed in that table; D and trimming were worked out from the DNA. This repertoire shows roughly 63,000 clones, around 80% found once; its top ten account for around 30%. This clonotype was sampled from a human donor in a cohort sampled during active COVID-19. This chain links TRBV6-1 with TRBJ1-2; D possibly corresponds to TRBD1 (5 bases). The sequenced material came from peripheral blood. The DNA for the CDR3 is TGTGCCAGCAGTGAACAGGGTAACTATGGCTACACCTTC. It codes for CASSEQGNYGYTF.